This entry features one TCR beta chain sequence. In its sample, this clone was seen once. It lacks a known antigen. There are no base qualities to consult, and no much larger clone falls within one base. These data are taken from a study of vaccination effects on CD4 cells after COVID-19 (dated by TCRdb to between 2021 and 2024). Notes on the research overall: Post-vaccine samples across the study were collected a median of 72 days after the second dose, with a range of 14 to 241. SARS-CoV-2 spike-specific CD4+ TCR repertoires were compared before and after mRNA vaccination in COVID-19 convalescent patients and in infection-naive vaccine recipients. Altogether, about 10 COVID-19 convalescent patients and 4 SARS-CoV-2-naive healthy vaccine recipients made up the full study. Cultures from other donors in the study were sequenced with the Oncomine TCR Beta short-read assay on an Illumina iSeq 100.

Library method: the immunoSEQ multiplex PCR assay. DNA from the cultured, isolated CD4+ T cells was subjected to TCR beta CDR3 sequencing. As for the original processing: Non-productive TCR sequences were removed and reads were trimmed to the CDR3 region, keeping CDR3s of at least 7 amino acids. The MANAFEST web app was used to identify antigen-specific clonotypes by comparing expansion in peptide wells with expansion in reference cultures. To be called positive, a clone needed expansion at FDR<0.05 compared with the reference and with all other wells, an odds ratio greater than 5, and a frequency greater than 0.1% in two replicate wells. A clonotype was defined as cross-reactive if the clonotype was significantly expanded both in SARS-CoV-2 spike wells and in at least one common cold coronavirus spike condition. CDR3 similarity was assessed by Levenshtein distance using the stringdist R package, and unrooted trees were constructed with ape in R 3.6.1. TCRdb took over this immuneACCESS table, retaining in-frame rearrangements with V and J assigned. Such tables are incomplete; in checked studies, under half of the missing clones stem from an unresolved V gene, and the remainder is unexplained. V and J calls and clone size are copied from that table; D and trimming were computed from the DNA. The sample records some 30,000 clones, more than 75% of which are singletons. About 1.6% of the sample is held by the ten biggest clonotypes.

In the ViraFEST assay, PBMC were stimulated with viral peptide pools, and TCR sequencing was then used to find antigen-specific CD4+ T cell clonotypes based on their expansion. After more than 9 days of culture, CD4+ T cells were isolated with the EasySep CD4+ T cell isolation kit. Participants received two doses of either the BNT162b2 or the mRNA-1273 mRNA SARS-CoV-2 vaccine. Healthy vaccine recipients had no prior SARS-CoV-2 infection, confirmed by negative nucleocapsid antibodies before and after vaccination. Under 2.5 million PBMC per well were cultured with around 10 ug/ml peptides in IMDM containing about 5% human AB serum, about 9 IU/ml IL-2 and gentamicin. Half of the culture medium was replaced with fresh IL-2-containing medium on days 3 and 7. Each peptide stimulation condition was cultured in triplicate wells unless otherwise noted. PBMC were separated from whole blood using Ficoll-Paque Plus gradient centrifugation and were then either cryopreserved at -140C or used fresh. The overlapping peptide pools covered the spike proteins of SARS-CoV-2 and of the common cold coronaviruses HCoV-NL63, HCoV-OC43 and HCoV-229E. Genomic DNA was extracted from cultured CD4+ T cells with the QIAamp micro DNA kit.

On the study overall, not on this receptor specifically: Limitations of the study were the small number of convalescent patients and the absence of early post-infection timepoints. Clones induced by infection and clones induced by vaccination both contracted markedly at late timepoints after vaccination, which fits with T cell responses waning over time. Among healthy vaccine recipients, nearly all vaccine-induced clones were SARS-CoV-2 mono-reactive, and just 1 of 255 was cross-reactive with common cold coronaviruses.

Sequences SGHRS (CDR1) and YFSETQ (CDR2) are obtained from the germline V gene. There are 15 amino acids in the CDR3, from cysteine to phenylalanine inclusive. CDR3 DNA only is kept here, 45 bases in frame from base 1. Trimming takes 4 bases from V and 2 bases from J, and the germline ends sit 14 bases apart. This receptor was obtained from a human donor who received a COVID-19 vaccine. Some clones in this sample may be carry-over from other donors' samples. Rearrangement joined TRBV5-1 to TRBJ2-3; the D region possibly corresponds to TRBD1 (6 bases align). The source material was CD4+ T cells from PBMCs cultured with HCoV-NL63 spike peptides, sampled after COVID-19 vaccination. Taken with the paper, the label for cell subset or site translates to: HCoV-NL63 spike overlapping peptide pool stimulation. The CDR3 corresponds to CASSPNRALTDTQYF. The nucleotides are TGCGCCAGCAGCCCCAACAGGGCGCTCACAGATACGCAGTATTTT. The variable domain in full, with residues beyond the CDR3 obtained from the reference TRBV5-1 and TRBJ2-3 genes, is KAGVTQTPRYLIKTRGQQVTLSCSPISGHRSVSWYQQTPGQGLQFLFEYFSETQRNKGNFPGRFSGRQFSNSRSEMNVSTLELGDSALYLCASSPNRALTDTQYFGPGTRLTVL.